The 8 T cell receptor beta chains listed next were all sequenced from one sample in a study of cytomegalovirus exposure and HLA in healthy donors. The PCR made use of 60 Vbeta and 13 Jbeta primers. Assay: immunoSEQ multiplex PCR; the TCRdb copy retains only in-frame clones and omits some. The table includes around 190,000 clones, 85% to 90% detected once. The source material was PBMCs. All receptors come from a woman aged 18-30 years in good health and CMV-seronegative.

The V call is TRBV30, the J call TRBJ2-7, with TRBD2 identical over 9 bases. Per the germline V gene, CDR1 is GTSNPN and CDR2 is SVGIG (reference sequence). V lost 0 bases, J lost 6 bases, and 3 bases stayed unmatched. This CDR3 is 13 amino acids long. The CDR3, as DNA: TGTGCCTGGAGTGTTGCGGGGGGGCCCGAGCAGTACTTC. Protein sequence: CAWSVAGGPEQYF.

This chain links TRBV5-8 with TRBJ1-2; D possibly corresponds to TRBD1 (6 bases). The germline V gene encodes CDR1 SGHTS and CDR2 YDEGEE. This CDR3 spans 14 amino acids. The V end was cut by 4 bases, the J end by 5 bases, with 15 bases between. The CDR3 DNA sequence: TGTGCCAGCAGCGCCCGGGTCAGGGGTTATGGCTACACCTTC. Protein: CASSARVRGYGYTF.

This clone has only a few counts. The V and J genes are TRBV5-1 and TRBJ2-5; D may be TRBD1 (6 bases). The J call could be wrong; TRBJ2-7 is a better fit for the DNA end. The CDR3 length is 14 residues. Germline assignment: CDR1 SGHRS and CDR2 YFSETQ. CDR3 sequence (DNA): TGCGCCAGCAGCTTGGCCGGTAGGGACAACGAGCAGTACTTC. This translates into CASSLAGRDNEQYF.

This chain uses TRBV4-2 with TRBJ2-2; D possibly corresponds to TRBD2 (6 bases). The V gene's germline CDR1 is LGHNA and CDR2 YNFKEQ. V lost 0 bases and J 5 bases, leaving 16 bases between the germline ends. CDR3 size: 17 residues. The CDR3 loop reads CASSQDQGPRGTGELFF. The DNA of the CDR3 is TGTGCCAGCAGCCAAGATCAGGGACCTCGGGGGACCGGGGAGCTGTTTTTT.

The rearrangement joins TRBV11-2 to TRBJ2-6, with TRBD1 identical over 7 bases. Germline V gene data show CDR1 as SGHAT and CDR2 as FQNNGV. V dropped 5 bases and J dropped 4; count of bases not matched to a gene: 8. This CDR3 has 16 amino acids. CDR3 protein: CASSARTGAGANVLTF. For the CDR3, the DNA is TGTGCCAGCAGCGCACGAACAGGGGCCGGGGCCAACGTCCTGACTTTC.

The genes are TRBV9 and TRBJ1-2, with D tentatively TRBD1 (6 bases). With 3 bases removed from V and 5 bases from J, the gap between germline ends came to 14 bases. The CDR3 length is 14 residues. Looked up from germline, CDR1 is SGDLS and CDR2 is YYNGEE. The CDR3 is CASSEGVIGYGYTF. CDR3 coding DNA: TGTGCCAGCAGCGAGGGGGTTATCGGGTATGGCTACACCTTC.

CDR3 nucleotides: TGTGCCAGCAGCTCCCCCGGGGGGAGCACTGAAGCTTTCTTT. Its protein is CASSSPGGSTEAFF. This sequence joins TRBV28 and TRBJ1-1; tentatively, D is TRBD1 (5 bases). This CDR3 contains 14 residues. The V gene's germline CDR1 is MDHEN and CDR2 SYDVKM. Trimming shortened V by 6 bases and J by 4 bases, and 15 bases separated the two germline ends. The entire variable domain, with the rest obtained from reference TRBV28 and TRBJ1-1, is as follows: DVKVTQSSRYLVKRTGEKVFLECVQDMDHENMFWYRQDPGLGLRLIYFSYDVKMKEKGDIPEGYSVSREKKERFSLILESASTNQTSMYLCASSSPGGSTEAFFGQGTRLTVV.

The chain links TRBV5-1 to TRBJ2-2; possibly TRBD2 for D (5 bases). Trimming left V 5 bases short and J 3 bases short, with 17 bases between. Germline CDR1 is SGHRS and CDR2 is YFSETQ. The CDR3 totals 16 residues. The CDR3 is CASSLTRRAYTGELFF. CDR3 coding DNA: TGCGCCAGCAGTTTAACGCGGCGGGCTTACACCGGGGAGCTGTTTTTT.